This T cell receptor beta chain came from a study of beta chain features in type 1 diabetes. Regarding the study as a whole: Whether TCRB rearrangement is influenced by HLA type went unresolved here. At VDJ recombination sites, type 1 diabetes patients had fewer insertions and more deleted nucleotides. The similarity of naive, central memory and Treg TCRB repertoires appeared greater among patients than among healthy donors.

TCRB transcripts that were expressed got sequenced, as all of the isolated RNA had been reverse transcribed. Assay: immunoSEQ multiplex PCR; the TCRdb copy retains only in-frame clones and omits some. The profile covers approximately 170,000 clones, with approximately 9% appearing a single time and 2.3% taken by the ten largest. This CDR3 region has 13 residues. The V gene lost 5 bases and the J gene lost 5 bases, with 12 bases spanning the gap. CDR1 is KGHSH and CDR2 is LQKENI in the germline V gene. With regard to this clone: Its antigen is still unknown.

The sequence was obtained from a woman aged 18-35 years in good health. This chain uses TRBV18 with TRBJ2-5, with D possibly being TRBD1 (5 bases). Sequencing was done on a sample of central memory CD4+ T cells from blood. The DNA of the CDR3 is TGTGCCAGCTCAGTGACAGCTGGGGAGACCCAGTACTTC. Its protein is CASSVTAGETQYF.